What follows are 5 T cell receptor beta chains derived from one specimen sequenced in a study of technical replicates of blood from a few donors. Assay used: immunoSEQ multiplex PCR; TCRdb lists only in-frame clones, some missing. The data show over 55,000 clones, about 95% seen once. The sample taken for sequencing was PBMCs. These receptors all stem from a human donor in good health. Some clones in this sample may be carry-over from other donors' samples.

CDR3 amino acids: CASSRDSTTNEKLFF. CDR3 sequence (DNA): TGTGCCAGCAGCCGTGACAGTACAACTAATGAAAAACTGTTTTTT. The chain has TRBV7-2 and TRBJ1-4, with a possible D match to TRBD1 (5 bases). The CDR3 covers 15 residues. The germline V gene has CDR1 SGHTA and CDR2 FQGNSA. The V gene lost 5 bases and the J gene lost 0 bases, with 10 bases spanning the gap.

This clone was detected once. This chain uses TRBV6-5 with TRBJ1-5, with 8 bases aligning to TRBD1. The germline CDR1 and CDR2 sequences are MNHEY and SVGAGI. The length of the CDR3 is 14 residues. V dropped 6 bases and J dropped 2; count of bases not matched to a gene: 3. The CDR3 bases are TGTGCCAGCAGGGACAGGGCAGGCAATCAGCCCCAGCATTTT. Translating gives CASRDRAGNQPQHF.

CDR3 nucleotides: TGCAGCGTTTTTTTCCAGGGGGGTCACTATGGCTACACCTTC. This sequence encodes CSVFFQGGHYGYTF. The chain links TRBV29-1 to TRBJ1-2; 7 bases line up with TRBD1. From germline, CDR1 is SQVTM and CDR2 ANQGSEA. The CDR3 loop spans 14 amino acids. The trim removed 5 bases at V and 3 bases at J, leaving 9 bases unmatched.

The chain uses TRBV5-1 and TRBJ2-7; possible D gene TRBD1, 6 bases. The V and J ends lost 3 bases and 3 bases respectively, with 13 bases between them. In germline, CDR1 is SGHRS, CDR2 YFSETQ. This CDR3 has 14 residues. CDR3 region: CASSSGTTHYEQYF. For the CDR3, the DNA is TGCGCCAGCAGCTCCGGGACAACCCACTACGAGCAGTACTTC.

The chain uses TRBV21-1 and TRBJ1-1. TRBV21-1 is a pseudogene locus. The CDR3 runs to 16 residues. CDR3 nucleotides: TGTGCCAGCAGCAAAGACGGCGGGAACGGGGACACTGAAGCTTTCTTT. Translation gives CASSKDGGNGDTEAFF.